What follows are 5 T cell receptor beta chains derived from one specimen sequenced in a study of blood T cell repertoires in COVID-19. Sequencing was performed with immunoSEQ multiplex PCR; in TCRdb, only in-frame clones are kept and a portion is missing. Of some 160,000 clones in the sample, approximately 87% were seen once. The specimen was peripheral blood. These receptors originate from a woman between 65 and 79 years old with COVID-19, enrolled during active disease.

The CDR3 DNA reads TGCGCCAGCAGCTTGGTCGGGGGGGGCCGCACCGGGGAGCTGTTTTTT. Amino acids: CASSLVGGGRTGELFF. The V and J genes are TRBV5-1 and TRBJ2-2; 8 nucleotides align to TRBD2. This CDR3 contains 16 residues. Unmatched junction bases numbered 5, after V lost 0 bases and J lost 4 bases. Per the germline V gene, CDR1 is SGHRS and CDR2 is YFSETQ.

The rearrangement links TRBV27 to TRBJ1-2, with D unresolved. The V end lost 8 bases, the J end lost 5 bases, and 18 bases lay between the germline ends. CDR3 length: 14 residues. Looked up from germline, CDR1 is MNHEY and CDR2 is SMNVEV (reference sequence). The CDR3 loop is CASRGSASVYGYTF. The CDR3 DNA follows: TGTGCCAGCCGTGGGTCCGCCAGCGTATATGGCTACACCTTC.

The rearrangement links TRBV3-1 (or the pseudogene TRBV3-2) to TRBJ1-2; TRBD1 is a possible D gene (5 bases). The V end lost 5 bases, the J end lost 8 bases, and 18 bases lay between the germline ends. CDR1 and CDR2 from the germline V gene are LGHDT and YNNKEL (reference sequence). This CDR3 comprises 14 residues. Written as DNA, the CDR3 is TGTGCCAGCAGCTTCCTAGGGGCAGGGCAAGGCTACACCTTC. Protein product: CASSFLGAGQGYTF.

This clone was observed at least ten times. The J gene is TRBJ1-6, the V gene TRBV19; possible D gene TRBD1, 5 bases. The CDR3 covers 14 residues. V lost 3 bases, J lost 10 bases, and 13 bases lay in between. Germline CDR1 and CDR2: LNHDA and SQIVND (reference sequence). DNA for the CDR3: TGTGCCAGTAGTATCGGTGACGGGGGATCACCCCTCCACTTT. Translation gives CASSIGDGGSPLHF.

V is TRBV5-4 and J is TRBJ2-1; tentatively, D is TRBD2 (7 bases). The CDR3 contains 17 residues. Germline CDR1 and CDR2: SGHNT and YYREEE (reference sequence). V gave up 3 bases and J gave up 0 bases, with 16 bases separating them. The CDR3 loop is CASSSPSGGRSYNEQFF. The CDR3 coding sequence is TGTGCCAGCAGCTCGCCTTCGGGGGGCCGCTCCTACAATGAGCAGTTCTTC.